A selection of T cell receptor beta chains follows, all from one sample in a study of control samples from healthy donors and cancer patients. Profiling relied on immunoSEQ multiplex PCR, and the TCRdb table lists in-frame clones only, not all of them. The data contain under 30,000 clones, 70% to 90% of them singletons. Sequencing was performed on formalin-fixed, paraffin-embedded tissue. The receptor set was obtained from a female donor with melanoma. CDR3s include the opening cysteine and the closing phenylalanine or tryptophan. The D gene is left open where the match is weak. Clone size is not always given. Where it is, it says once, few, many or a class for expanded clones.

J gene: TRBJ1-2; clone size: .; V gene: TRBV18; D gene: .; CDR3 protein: CASSLPGHGGTNYGYTF; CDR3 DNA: TGTGCCAGCTCACTTCCGGGACACGGGGGTACTAACTATGGCTACACCTTC
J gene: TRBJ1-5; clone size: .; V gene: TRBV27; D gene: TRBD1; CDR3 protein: CASSYKSGTGISNQPQHF; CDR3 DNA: TGTGCCAGCAGCTATAAAAGCGGGACAGGGATTAGCAATCAGCCCCAGCATTTT
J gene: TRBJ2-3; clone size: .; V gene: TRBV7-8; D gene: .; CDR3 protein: CASIALPGPPNLYSTDTQYF; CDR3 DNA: TGTGCCAGCATCGCCCTTCCGGGACCCCCAAACTTATATAGCACAGATACGCAGTATTTT
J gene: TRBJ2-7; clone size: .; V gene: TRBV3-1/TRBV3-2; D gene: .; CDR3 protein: CASSRDGLSYEQYF; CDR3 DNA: TGTGCCAGCAGCCGGGACGGCCTCTCCTACGAGCAGTACTTC
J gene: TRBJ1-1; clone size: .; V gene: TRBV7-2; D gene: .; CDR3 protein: CASSSAGMNTEAFF; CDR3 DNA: TGTGCCAGCAGCTCCGCAGGGATGAACACTGAAGCTTTCTTT
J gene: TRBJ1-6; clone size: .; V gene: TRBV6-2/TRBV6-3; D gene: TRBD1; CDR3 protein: CASSPGTGFDNSPLHF; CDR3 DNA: TGTGCCAGCAGCCCTGGGACAGGGTTTGATAATTCACCCCTCCACTTT
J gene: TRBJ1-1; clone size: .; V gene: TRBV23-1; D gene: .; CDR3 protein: CASSRGGANTEAFF; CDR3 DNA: TGCGCCAGCAGTCGGGGAGGGGCCAACACTGAAGCTTTCTTT
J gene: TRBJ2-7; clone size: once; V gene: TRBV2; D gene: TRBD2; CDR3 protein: CASSEGGTSSYEQYF; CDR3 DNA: TGTGCCAGCAGTGAGGGGGGGACCAGCTCCTACGAGCAGTACTTC
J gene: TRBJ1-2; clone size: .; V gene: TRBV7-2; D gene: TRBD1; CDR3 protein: CASSPMTGGVYGYTF; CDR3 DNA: TGTGCCAGCAGCCCGATGACAGGGGGGGTCTATGGCTACACCTTC
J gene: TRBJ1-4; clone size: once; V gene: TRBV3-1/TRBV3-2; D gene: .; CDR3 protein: CASSQLGGMAEKLFF; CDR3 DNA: TGTGCCAGCAGCCAACTAGGGGGTATGGCTGAAAAACTGTTTTTT
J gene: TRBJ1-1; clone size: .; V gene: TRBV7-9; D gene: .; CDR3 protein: CASSLDSAATEAFF; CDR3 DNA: TGTGCCAGCAGCTTAGATTCGGCAGCCACTGAAGCTTTCTTT
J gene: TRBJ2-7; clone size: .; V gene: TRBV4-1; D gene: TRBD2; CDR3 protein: CASSQVGLAETSYEQYF; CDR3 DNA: TGCGCCAGCAGCCAAGTGGGACTAGCGGAGACCTCCTACGAGCAGTACTTC
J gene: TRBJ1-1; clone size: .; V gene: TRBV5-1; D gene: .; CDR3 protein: CASSTASGTRNGNTEAFF; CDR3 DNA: TGCGCCAGCAGCACGGCCTCCGGGACAAGAAATGGGAACACTGAAGCTTTCTTT
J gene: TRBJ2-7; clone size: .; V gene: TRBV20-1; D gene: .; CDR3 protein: CSVAATYEQYF; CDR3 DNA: TGCAGTGTAGCGGCAACCTACGAGCAGTACTTC
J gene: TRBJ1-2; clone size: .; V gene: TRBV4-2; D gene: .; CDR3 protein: CASSQDPGYGYTF; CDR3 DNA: TGTGCCAGCAGCCAAGACCCGGGCTATGGCTACACCTTC
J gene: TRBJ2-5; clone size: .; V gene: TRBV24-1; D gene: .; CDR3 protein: CATSDPNQETQYF; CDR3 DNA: TGTGCCACCAGTGATCCCAACCAAGAGACCCAGTACTTC
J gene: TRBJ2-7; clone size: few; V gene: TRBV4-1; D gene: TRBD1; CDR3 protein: CASSQYRGRTYEQYF; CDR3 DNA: TGCGCCAGCAGCCAATACAGGGGAAGGACCTACGAGCAGTACTTC